This is a list of T cell receptor beta chains from one sample in a study of T cell clonotyping in hematopoietic cell transplantation. Profiling relied on immunoSEQ multiplex PCR, and the TCRdb table lists in-frame clones only, not all of them. The sample consists of about 27,000 clones, 70% to 75% of them appearing once. The starting material was peripheral blood mononuclear cells, obtained before stem cell transplant. The receptors were gathered from a man between 45 and 60 years old with myelodysplastic syndrome. Some clones in this sample may be carry-over from other donors' samples. Both conserved end residues are part of each CDR3. The order of the fields is J gene, clone size, V gene, D gene, CDR3 DNA, CDR3 protein. The D gene is left open where the match is weak. Size is omitted from some rows. Given values are once, few, many or a class for expanded clones.

J gene: TRBJ2-7
clone size: -
V gene: TRBV14
D gene: -
CDR3 DNA: TGTGCCAGCAGCCAAGCCACCTACGAGCAGTACTTC
CDR3 protein: CASSQATYEQYF

J gene: TRBJ2-1
clone size: -
V gene: TRBV29-1
D gene: -
CDR3 DNA: TGCAGTGCGGGTGAGCAGTTCTTC
CDR3 protein: CSAGEQFF

J gene: TRBJ2-5
clone size: few
V gene: TRBV30
D gene: TRBD2
CDR3 DNA: TGTGCCTGGAGTCCAATGGTGGCGGGAGAAGAGACCCAGTACTTC
CDR3 protein: CAWSPMVAGEETQYF

J gene: TRBJ2-7
clone size: few
V gene: TRBV5-1
D gene: -
CDR3 DNA: TGCGCCAGCGCTCAGGGTTTAGACGAGCAGTACTTC
CDR3 protein: CASAQGLDEQYF

J gene: TRBJ2-3
clone size: -
V gene: TRBV7-2
D gene: -
CDR3 DNA: TGTGCCAGCAGCTTAGCCGGCGGATTTAACACAGATACGCAGTATTTT
CDR3 protein: CASSLAGGFNTDTQYF

J gene: TRBJ2-2
clone size: -
V gene: TRBV6-5
D gene: -
CDR3 DNA: TGTGCCAGCAGCGCCCGCGGCGGGGAGCTGTTTTTT
CDR3 protein: CASSARGGELFF

J gene: TRBJ1-5
clone size: -
V gene: TRBV6-5
D gene: TRBD1
CDR3 DNA: TGTGCCAGCAGTTCCCGACAGGGGATTCAGCCCCAGCATTTT
CDR3 protein: CASSSRQGIQPQHF

J gene: TRBJ1-1
clone size: few
V gene: TRBV27
D gene: -
CDR3 DNA: TGTGCCAGCAGTTTGAGGGGGAACACTGAAGCTTTCTTT
CDR3 protein: CASSLRGNTEAFF

J gene: TRBJ1-5
clone size: -
V gene: TRBV28
D gene: -
CDR3 DNA: TGTGCCAGCGGCGGGCAGCCCCAGCATTTT
CDR3 protein: CASGGQPQHF

J gene: TRBJ2-2
clone size: -
V gene: TRBV2
D gene: -
CDR3 DNA: TGTGCCAGCAGTGAGACCCGGGACATTCATCGAACCGGGGAGCTGTTTTTT
CDR3 protein: CASSETRDIHRTGELFF

J gene: TRBJ2-3
clone size: -
V gene: TRBV28
D gene: TRBD2
CDR3 DNA: TGTGCCAGCAGCCGGGAGGGGGAGGGTACAGATACGCAGTATTTT
CDR3 protein: CASSREGEGTDTQYF

J gene: TRBJ1-2
clone size: -
V gene: TRBV4-2
D gene: TRBD1
CDR3 DNA: TGTGCCAGCAGTCCACAGGGGGAGACGGGCTACACCTTC
CDR3 protein: CASSPQGETGYTF

J gene: TRBJ2-5
clone size: -
V gene: TRBV10-3
D gene: TRBD1
CDR3 DNA: TGTGCCATCAGTGATTATTCGACAGGGCTGGGGGAGACCCAGTACTTC
CDR3 protein: CAISDYSTGLGETQYF

J gene: TRBJ1-5
clone size: -
V gene: TRBV4-3
D gene: -
CDR3 DNA: TGCGCCAGCAGCCCCGGCACGGATCAGCCCCAGCATTTT
CDR3 protein: CASSPGTDQPQHF

J gene: TRBJ2-3
clone size: -
V gene: TRBV28
D gene: TRBD2
CDR3 DNA: TGTGCCAGCACCCCCACGGGACTAGCGCAAAGCACAGATACGCAGTATTTT
CDR3 protein: CASTPTGLAQSTDTQYF

J gene: TRBJ1-2
clone size: -
V gene: TRBV5-6
D gene: -
CDR3 DNA: TGTGCCAGCAGCTTGGATGCGACTGTGAACTATGGCTACACCTTC
CDR3 protein: CASSLDATVNYGYTF

J gene: TRBJ2-7
clone size: few
V gene: TRBV5-1
D gene: TRBD2
CDR3 DNA: TGCGCCAGCAGCTGGGGACTAGCGGGAGTCGAGCAGTACTTC
CDR3 protein: CASSWGLAGVEQYF

J gene: TRBJ2-7
clone size: -
V gene: TRBV30
D gene: -
CDR3 DNA: TGTGCCTGGAGTCAGACTAGACAACCCCGCCGGCAGTACTTC
CDR3 protein: CAWSQTRQPRRQYF

J gene: TRBJ2-7
clone size: -
V gene: TRBV29-1
D gene: -
CDR3 DNA: TGCAGCGTTGGGTCAGGATGGAACGAGCAGTACTTC
CDR3 protein: CSVGSGWNEQYF

J gene: TRBJ2-7
clone size: -
V gene: TRBV6-1
D gene: TRBD2
CDR3 DNA: TGTGCCAGCAGTGAACGGAGCGGGGTCTCATACGAGCAGTACTTC
CDR3 protein: CASSERSGVSYEQYF

J gene: TRBJ1-5
clone size: -
V gene: TRBV19
D gene: -
CDR3 DNA: TGTGCCAGTAGTATTCGAGCAGGGGAGGGTCAGCCCCAGCATTTT
CDR3 protein: CASSIRAGEGQPQHF

J gene: TRBJ2-1
clone size: -
V gene: TRBV6-6
D gene: TRBD2
CDR3 DNA: TGTGCCAGCAAAGGGGAGGGGAGGATGGACGAGCAGTTCTTC
CDR3 protein: CASKGEGRMDEQFF

J gene: TRBJ2-7
clone size: -
V gene: TRBV10-1
D gene: -
CDR3 DNA: TGCGCCAGCAGTGACCATGGGGCGAACTTCCACGAGCAGTACTTC
CDR3 protein: CASSDHGANFHEQYF

J gene: TRBJ1-2
clone size: -
V gene: TRBV2
D gene: -
CDR3 DNA: TGTGCCAGCCTGACCAGCCCAGGGGGCTACACCTTC
CDR3 protein: CASLTSPGGYTF

J gene: TRBJ2-7
clone size: -
V gene: TRBV7-2
D gene: -
CDR3 DNA: TGTGCCAGCAGCTTAGAGGCTGCAGTGTTGAACGAGCAGTACTTC
CDR3 protein: CASSLEAAVLNEQYF

J gene: TRBJ2-7
clone size: medium-sized
V gene: TRBV6-5
D gene: -
CDR3 DNA: TGTGCCAGCAGTTACGAGGCAGGGGGGTCCTACGAGCAGTACTTC
CDR3 protein: CASSYEAGGSYEQYF

J gene: TRBJ2-2
clone size: once
V gene: TRBV30
D gene: -
CDR3 DNA: TGTGCCTACGACCGGGAGAGATTAAGTAACACCGGGGAGCTGTTTTTT
CDR3 protein: CAYDRERLSNTGELFF

J gene: TRBJ1-5
clone size: -
V gene: TRBV28
D gene: -
CDR3 DNA: TGTGCCAGCAGTCCATTACTTACAGGGAATCAGCCCCAGCATTTT
CDR3 protein: CASSPLLTGNQPQHF

J gene: TRBJ1-5
clone size: -
V gene: TRBV27
D gene: -
CDR3 DNA: TGTGCCAGCAGTATAGGGACGGCAGGCAATCAGCCCCAGCATTTT
CDR3 protein: CASSIGTAGNQPQHF